This T cell receptor beta chain was obtained from a study of immune evolution from preneoplasia to lung adenocarcinoma (dated by TCRdb to the early 2020s). About the investigation overall: HLA loss of heterozygosity was observed in approximately 7%, 15% and 30% of AIS, MIA and ADC lesions, respectively, and was not observed in any AAH lesions. The sample size was set by how many specimens were available, not by a prior power calculation. POLYSOLVER was used to infer Class I HLA alleles from exome data, and LOHHLA was used to detect allele-specific HLA loss. The TCR sequencing data were obtained from 51 patients. The immune data were integrated with whole exome sequencing and methylation data from the same cohort of nodules. The study profiled immune contexture across lung adenocarcinoma precursors and invasive adenocarcinoma using immune gene expression, TCR sequencing and multiplex immunofluorescence. The overall cohort comprised 40 to 55 patients with pulmonary nodules who underwent surgical resection. According to the study, 80 to 130 samples were used for TCR sequencing. Resected precursor lesions (AAH, AIS, MIA) and invasive adenocarcinomas were each compared against paired morphologically normal lung tissue. Paper-wide results and their limitations: Normal lung showed the highest clonality, whereas later-stage lesions appeared to have higher T cell density and diversity but lower clonality. Normal lung had the highest top T cell clone frequencies, and these frequencies appeared to fall progressively from AAH through AIS, MIA and invasive adenocarcinoma. Because all patients were from Japan and China, applicability to Western populations was uncertain. The highest T cell clonality was observed in KRAS-mutant nodules compared with EGFR-mutant or double wild-type lesions. The findings rested on association rather than direct causation, and larger cohorts with long-term follow-up and longitudinal biopsies were considered necessary.

Comment on this clone: Its antigen remains unidentified. No base qualities exist here, and no much larger clone lies one base off it.

TCR beta CDR3 regions were sequenced from DNA using the immunoSEQ hsTCRbeta Kit. The authors' pipeline ran thus. The ImmunoSEQ Analyzer was used to analyse the TCR sequencing data. T cell clonality was calculated on productive rearrangements as 1 minus Pielou's evenness. T cell diversity was measured with the inverse Simpson index on productive templates. T cell density was expressed as TCR beta template counts normalized to usable DNA, with usable DNA estimated by amplifying and sequencing housekeeping genes. TCR metrics were compared across histologic stages using two-sided Kruskal-Wallis tests. The immuneACCESS repertoire file appears here via TCRdb, limited to in-frame rearrangements. These files lack a portion of the clones; in checked studies, under half of the deficit traces to unresolved V genes, and the cause of the others is not known. V, J and clone size were drawn from that table, and D and trimming were deduced from the DNA. This sample is represented by 7,400 or so clones; roughly three quarters of them were singletons. Of the sample, around 8.3% falls within the top ten clones.

Resection was performed on patients in Japan or China between the mid-2010s and the late 2010s. Two lung cancer pathologists independently confirmed the histologic diagnosis of each case on H&E slides. For nucleic acid extraction, premalignant or tumor cells were enriched by macro-dissection following pathologic assessment. FFPE tissue was used for DNA isolation with the AllPrep DNA/RNA FFPE Kit. This clonotype was obtained from a person in their 70s with lung adenocarcinoma. Sequencing input: FFPE minimally invasive lung adenocarcinoma tissue. Reading the label with the study, this specimen's cell subset or site is: micro-invasive lung adenocarcinoma (MIA).

The nucleotide sequence is TGTGCCAGCAGCCCAGAGGGGCGCGGGGAGCTGTTTTTT. The resulting protein is CASSPEGRGELFF. The rearrangement combines TRBV7-6 with TRBJ2-2; the D gene is perhaps TRBD1 or TRBD2, each of them matching over 5 bases. From cysteine to phenylalanine, the CDR3 is 13 amino acids long. Left in the record is the CDR3 DNA by itself, 39 bases read in frame from the first base. V gives up 5 bases and J gives up 7 bases, and the segment between their germline ends measures 11 bases. Reading the germline V gene gives CDR1 SGHVS and CDR2 FNYEAQ.